This T cell receptor beta chain was obtained from a study of cytomegalovirus exposure and HLA in healthy donors. PCR involved 60 Vbeta and 13 Jbeta primers. Assay: immunoSEQ multiplex PCR; the TCRdb copy retains only in-frame clones and omits some. The sample lists fewer than 150,000 clones, 82% seen once, with 2% to 3% in the top ten. The CDR3 sequence is 15 residues long. Germline loops: CDR1 SGHKS, CDR2 YYEKEE (reference sequence). The V gene lost 3 bases and the J gene lost 3 bases, with 12 bases spanning the gap. The chain combines TRBV5-5 with TRBJ2-2; a weak D match, TRBD2 (6 bases). The origin of this receptor is a woman between 18 and 29 years old in good health and CMV-seronegative. Sequenced: PBMCs. The DNA for the CDR3 is TGTGCCAGCAGCTCTGCGGGGTGGGACACCGGGGAGCTGTTTTTT. Translated, it gives CASSSAGWDTGELFF.